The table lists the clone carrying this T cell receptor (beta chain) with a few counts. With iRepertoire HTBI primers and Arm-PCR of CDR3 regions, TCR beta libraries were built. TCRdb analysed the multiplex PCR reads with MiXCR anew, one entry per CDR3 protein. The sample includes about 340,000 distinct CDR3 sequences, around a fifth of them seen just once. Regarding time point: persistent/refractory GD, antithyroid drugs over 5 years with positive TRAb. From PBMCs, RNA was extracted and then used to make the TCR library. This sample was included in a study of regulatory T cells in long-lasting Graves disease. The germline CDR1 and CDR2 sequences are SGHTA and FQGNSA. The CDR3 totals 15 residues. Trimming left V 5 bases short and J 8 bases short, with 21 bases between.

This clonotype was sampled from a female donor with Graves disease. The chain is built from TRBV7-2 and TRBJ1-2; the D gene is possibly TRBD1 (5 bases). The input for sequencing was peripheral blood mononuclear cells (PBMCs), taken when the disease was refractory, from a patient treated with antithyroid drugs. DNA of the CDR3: TGTGCCAGCAGCCGAAGGGGCCCGGGGGGATACGGCTACACCTTC. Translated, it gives CASSRRGPGGYGYTF. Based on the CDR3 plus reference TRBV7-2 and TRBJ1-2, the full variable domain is GAGVSQSPSNKVTEKGKDVELRCDPISGHTALYWYRQSLGQGLEFLIYFQGNSAPDKSGLPSDRFSAERTGGSVSTLTIQRTQQEDSAVYLCASSRRGPGGYGYTFGSGTRLTVV.